These 28 T cell receptor beta chains share one sample of origin, sequenced in a study of T cell changes during pregnancy in multiple sclerosis (dated by TCRdb to the late 2010s). Preparation of the library involved the immunoSEQ multiplex PCR assay. The source is immuneACCESS, and TCRdb retained only in-frame sequences with V and J called. Part of the clones is not carried over; for the studies checked, unresolved V genes explain less than half of this, and the remainder is unexplained. The sample table contains roughly 47,000 clones; only one count was recorded for 80% to 90% of them. The ten most abundant clones make up roughly 8.5% of the sample. Sequencing used CD8+ T cells from peripheral blood mononuclear cells, obtained in the second trimester of pregnancy. These receptors originate from a female donor with multiple sclerosis, enrolled in a pregnancy study.

In DNA, the CDR3 is TGTGCCAGTAGTATAGATCTGGAGACAGGGACCCACGAGCAGTACTTC. Translated: CASSIDLETGTHEQYF. The chain links TRBV19 to TRBJ2-7; 7 nucleotides align to TRBD1. The CDR3 runs to 16 residues. Germline loops: CDR1 LNHDA, CDR2 SQIVND (reference sequence). The ends lost 0 bases at V and 5 bases at J; junction bases unmatched: 10.

V usage is TRBV18 and J usage is TRBJ2-3; 11 bases fit TRBD1. The V gene end was trimmed by 4 bases and the J gene end by 4 bases; junction bases not matched to a gene: 7. CDR3 length equals 16 residues. Germline V gene sequence: CDR1 KGHSH, CDR2 LQKENI. In DNA form, the CDR3 reads TGTGCCAGCTCACGAGACGGACAGGGGGCGGCAGATACGCAGTATTTT. It specifies CASSRDGQGAADTQYF.

This clone came up many times. This chain links TRBV19 with TRBJ2-1; D gene ambiguous. With 3 bases removed from V and 6 bases from J, the gap between germline ends came to 9 bases. This CDR3 region has 13 residues. Germline-derived CDR1 and CDR2 are LNHDA and SQIVND (reference sequence). CDR3 amino acids: CASSMARFNEQFF. CDR3 bases: TGTGCCAGTAGTATGGCCCGATTCAATGAGCAGTTCTTC.

The rearrangement links TRBV7-3 to TRBJ2-1, with D possibly TRBD2 on 7 matching bases. The CDR3 has 14 amino acids. Germline assignment: CDR1 SGHTA and CDR2 FQGTGA. With 2 bases removed from V and 10 bases from J, the gap between germline ends came to 15 bases. CDR3 nucleotide sequence: TGTGCCAGCAGCTTAGCGGGGGCCTTTAGCGAGCAGTTCTTC. Translated: CASSLAGAFSEQFF.

The V gene is TRBV9, the J gene TRBJ1-3; D is perhaps TRBD1 (5 bases). The ends were cut back, 3 bases at V and 7 bases at J, with 14 bases in the middle. From germline, CDR1 is SGDLS and CDR2 YYNGEE. The CDR3 is made up of 14 amino acids. The CDR3 region has the DNA TGTGCCAGCAGCGCCAGGTCCGGGGGGAACACCATATATTTT. This gives the protein CASSARSGGNTIYF. Using reference TRBV9 and TRBJ1-3 for the parts outside the CDR3, the full variable domain is DSGVTQTPKHLITATGQRVTLRCSPRSGDLSVYWYQQSLDQGLQFLIQYYNGEERAKGNILERFSAQQFPDLHSELNLSSLELGDSALYFCASSARSGGNTIYFGEGSWLTVV.

The chain couples TRBV13 to TRBJ2-1; TRBD2 is a possible D gene (6 bases). Germline CDR1 and CDR2: PRHDT and FYEKMQ (reference sequence). The CDR3 has 14 residues. The V end lost 6 bases, the J end lost 8 bases, and 17 bases lay between the germline ends. The CDR3 bases are TGTGCCAGCAGGAGGCGGGGAAGTCGGGATGAGCAGTTCTTC. Encoded protein: CASRRRGSRDEQFF.

The chain combines TRBV9 with TRBJ2-3; 11 bases line up with TRBD1. Trimming took 0 bases from V and 2 from J; bases not matched to a gene: 2. Germline loops: CDR1 SGDLS, CDR2 YYNGEE. The CDR3 has 16 amino acids. The CDR3 loop is CASSVGGQGVTDTQYF. The CDR3 DNA is TGTGCCAGCAGCGTAGGGGGACAGGGGGTCACAGATACGCAGTATTTT.

The rearrangement uses TRBV11-1 and TRBJ2-2, with TRBD1 matching over 7 bases. With 5 bases clipped from V and 7 bases from J, the junction kept 16 bases outside the gene matches. Germline V gene data show CDR1 as SGHAT and CDR2 as FQDESV (reference sequence). This CDR3 region has 17 residues. Here the CDR3 DNA reads TGTGCCAGCAGCCCGAGTGAAGGGGGCCCCGTGGGCGGGGAGCTGTTTTTT. It codes for CASSPSEGGPVGGELFF.

The chain has TRBV19 and TRBJ2-7; weak D call: TRBD1 (6 bases). Per the germline V gene, CDR1 is LNHDA and CDR2 is SQIVND (reference sequence). V lost 5 bases and J 0 bases, leaving 11 bases between the germline ends. CDR3 length: 14 amino acids. The CDR3 protein is CASSVTGSSYEQYF. The CDR3 DNA follows: TGTGCCAGTAGTGTCACAGGGAGCTCCTACGAGCAGTACTTC.

The chain is built from TRBV5-6 and TRBJ1-1; D is unclear. Trimming cost V 3 bases and J 0 bases, with 9 bases left between them. The CDR3 runs 14 residues. Germline V lookup: CDR1 SGHDT, CDR2 YYEEEE. The CDR3 loop is CASSWGDMNTEAFF. The CDR3 DNA reads as TGTGCCAGCAGCTGGGGAGACATGAACACTGAAGCTTTCTTT.

The V and J genes are TRBV10-3 and TRBJ1-1, with a possible D match to TRBD1 (6 bases). Trimming stripped 8 bases from V and 4 bases from J, with 14 bases between. The CDR3 runs to 13 residues. CDR1 and CDR2 from the germline V gene are ENHRY and SYGVKD. The CDR3: CAIGGGGGTEAFF. The CDR3, as DNA: TGTGCCATCGGGGGCGGGGGCGGCACTGAAGCTTTCTTT.

The chain employs TRBV7-9 and TRBJ2-1; D is unresolved. The CDR3 sequence is 11 residues long. Per the germline V gene, CDR1 is SEHNR and CDR2 is FQNEAQ (reference sequence). Trimming left V 5 bases short and J 7 bases short, with 6 bases between. CDR3 sequence: CASSPFNEQFF. The DNA for the CDR3 is TGTGCCAGCAGCCCCTTTAATGAGCAGTTCTTC. Based on the CDR3 plus reference TRBV7-9 and TRBJ2-1, the full variable domain is DTGVSQNPRHKITKRGQNVTFRCDPISEHNRLYWYRQTLGQGPEFLTYFQNEAQLEKSRLLSDRFSAERPKGSFSTLEIQRTEQGDSAMYLCASSPFNEQFFGPGTRLTVL.

This chain connects TRBV27 to TRBJ2-5, with 9 bases aligning to TRBD2. Germline CDR1 and CDR2: MNHEY and SMNVEV (reference sequence). The junction had 14 bases not matched to a gene; V was cut back by 4 bases and J by 5 bases. The CDR3 totals 17 residues. In nucleotides, the CDR3 is TGTGCCAGCAGTTCGGTGGGCGGGGGGGCCACGTTCGAGACCCAGTACTTC. Protein: CASSSVGGGATFETQYF.

The gene calls are TRBV9 and TRBJ2-5, with D possibly being TRBD2 (7 bases). Trimming removed 6 bases from V and 5 bases from J, with 20 bases in between. This CDR3 region has 15 residues. Germline CDR1 SGDLS, CDR2 YYNGEE. CDR3 sequence (DNA): TGTGCCAGCAACAAAAGGGGGGGCGCGGGGGAGACCCAGTACTTC. Encoded protein: CASNKRGGAGETQYF.

In its sample, this clone was seen a few times. The genes are TRBV15 and TRBJ2-7; 13 nucleotides agree with TRBD2. V was pared by 3 bases and J by 7 bases, with 9 bases of the junction left unmatched. The CDR3 loop spans 16 amino acids. The V gene's germline CDR1 is LNHNV and CDR2 YYDKDF (reference sequence). CDR3 region: CATSRGPGLAGQEQYF. The CDR3 DNA reads as TGTGCCACCAGCAGGGGACCGGGACTAGCGGGACAGGAGCAGTACTTC.

The rearrangement links TRBV2 to TRBJ2-7, with 7 bases identical to TRBD2. J was trimmed by 3 bases and V by 7 bases; bases with no gene match: 9. The CDR3 loop spans 14 amino acids. From germline, CDR1 is SNHLY and CDR2 FYNNEI. The CDR3 nucleotides read TGTGCCAGCAAGCGGAGAGGGGACTACTACGAGCAGTACTTC. It specifies CASKRRGDYYEQYF.

The V and J genes are TRBV2 and TRBJ1-2; unclear D gene. The germline V and J ends were trimmed by 6 bases and 3 bases, with 14 bases remaining between them. Per germline, CDR1 SNHLY and CDR2 FYNNEI. The CDR3 spans 14 residues. The chain's CDR3 is CASRVREVDYGYTF. Written as DNA, the CDR3 is TGTGCCAGCAGAGTGCGGGAAGTCGACTATGGCTACACCTTC.

The chain carries TRBV19 and TRBJ1-2; D may be TRBD1 (6 bases). The CDR3 totals 15 residues. Germline V lookup: CDR1 LNHDA, CDR2 SQIVND (reference sequence). Trimming removed 4 bases at V and 5 bases at J, with 17 bases between. CDR3 sequence (DNA): TGTGCCAGTAGTACCCGGACAGAAATAATGTATGGCTACACCTTC. It translates to CASSTRTEIMYGYTF.

The V and J genes are TRBV27 and TRBJ1-3; unclear D gene. There are 14 residues in the CDR3. Germline V gene sequence: CDR1 MNHEY, CDR2 SMNVEV (reference sequence). Between the trimmed V and J ends, which lost 3 bases and 4 bases, there was a span of 10 bases. CDR3 nucleotides: TGTGCCAGCAGTTTTTTGGGAGCCGGAAACACCATATATTTT. Amino acid sequence: CASSFLGAGNTIYF.

The chain uses TRBV5-1 and TRBJ2-7, with 7 bases fitting TRBD1. The V gene's germline CDR1 is SGHRS and CDR2 YFSETQ. CDR3 length: 13 residues. V was pared by 6 bases and J by 3 bases, with 6 bases of the junction left unmatched. The CDR3 is CASTGDSHYEQYF. DNA of the CDR3: TGCGCCAGCACAGGGGACAGCCACTACGAGCAGTACTTC.

This chain joins TRBV11-2 and TRBJ2-1, with D possibly being TRBD1 (6 bases). Germline-derived CDR1 and CDR2 are SGHAT and FQNNGV. Trimming removed 3 bases at V and 2 bases at J, with 8 bases between. The CDR3 covers 14 residues. DNA of the CDR3: TGTGCCAGCAGCTTGGGGACACCCTACAATGAGCAGTTCTTC. Its translation is CASSLGTPYNEQFF.

The chain is built from TRBV5-5 and TRBJ1-1, with D tentatively TRBD1 (6 bases). The germline CDR1 and CDR2 sequences are SGHKS and YYEKEE (reference sequence). The CDR3 consists of 12 residues. Trimming removed 4 bases from V and 7 bases from J, with 11 bases in between. CDR3 coding DNA: TGTGCCAGCAGCGGGGAGGGGGGTGAAGCTTTCTTT. It yields the protein CASSGEGGEAFF.

The V call is TRBV2, the J call TRBJ2-2; D perhaps matches TRBD1 (6 bases). Germline V CDR1 and CDR2: SNHLY, FYNNEI. CDR3 size: 13 residues. Trimming shortened V by 4 bases and J by 7 bases, and 10 bases separated the two germline ends. The CDR3 protein is CASSVGGIGELFF. Written as DNA, the CDR3 is TGTGCCAGCAGTGTTGGGGGCATCGGGGAGCTGTTTTTT. The full variable domain, its missing parts supplied by reference TRBV2 and TRBJ2-2, is EPEVTQTPSHQVTQMGQEVILRCVPISNHLYFYWYRQILGQKVEFLVSFYNNEISEKSEIFDDQFSVERPDGSNFTLKIRSTKLEDSAMYFCASSVGGIGELFFGEGSRLTVL.

The chain is built from TRBV19 and TRBJ2-2; no clear D. Germline loops: CDR1 LNHDA, CDR2 SQIVND (reference sequence). The CDR3 length is 15 residues. Trimming left V 3 bases short and J 5 bases short, with 13 bases between. The CDR3 DNA follows: TGTGCCAGTAGTATCCTCGCTAGTGGTACCGGGGAGCTGTTTTTT. Translated: CASSILASGTGELFF.

The V and J genes are TRBV11-2 and TRBJ2-2; 7 nucleotides agree with TRBD2. The CDR3 is made up of 16 amino acids. The V gene's germline CDR1 is SGHAT and CDR2 FQNNGV. J lost 2 bases, V lost 1 base, and 4 bases had no gene match. The CDR3 sequence is CASSLVAGANTGELFF. For the CDR3, the DNA is TGTGCCAGCAGCTTAGTTGCGGGAGCAAACACCGGGGAGCTGTTTTTT. Combining the CDR3 with reference TRBV11-2 and TRBJ2-2 gives the whole variable domain EAGVAQSPRYKIIEKRQSVAFWCNPISGHATLYWYQQILGQGPKLLIQFQNNGVVDDSQLPKDRFSAERLKGVDSTLKIQPAKLEDSAVYLCASSLVAGANTGELFFGEGSRLTVL.

The chain is built from TRBV19 and TRBJ1-2; 7 bases align to TRBD1. The germline gives CDR1 LNHDA, CDR2 SQIVND (reference sequence). This CDR3 contains 14 residues. Losses at the gene ends were 5 bases for V and 2 bases for J; bases not matched to a gene: 5. The CDR3 DNA follows: TGTGCCAGTAGTGACCTGACAGGGAACTATGGCTACACCTTC. Translated, it gives CASSDLTGNYGYTF.

This chain connects TRBV6-1 to TRBJ2-7; the match to TRBD2 covers 7 bases. The CDR3 consists of 15 residues. The J segment lost 4 bases and the V segment lost 4 bases, leaving 10 bases of the junction unmatched. CDR1 and CDR2 from the germline V gene are MNHNS and SASEGT. The CDR3 DNA follows: TGTGCCAGCAGTGGCATGGGGGAGGGCGTTTACGAGCAGTACTTC. It encodes CASSGMGEGVYEQYF.

The V and J genes are TRBV4-1 and TRBJ2-7, with D maybe TRBD2 (6 bases). V was shortened by 1 base and J by 7 bases, with 23 bases between the two germline ends. The germline CDR1 and CDR2 sequences are MGHRA and YSYEKL. This CDR3 has 17 residues. CDR3: CASSQVLGGDAGVEQYF. In nucleotides, the CDR3 is TGCGCCAGCAGCCAAGTTTTAGGCGGGGACGCAGGTGTTGAGCAGTACTTC.